This paragraph reports one TCR beta chain. This sample is drawn from a study of T-cell reconstitution after alpha-beta-depleted transplantation in children. V gave up 8 bases and J gave up 9 bases; unmatched junction bases: 9. CDR1 is SNHLY, CDR2 FYNNEI, per germline. This CDR3 has 13 amino acids. A TCRbeta library incorporating unique molecular identifiers was prepared. TCRdb reprocessed the PCR reads with MiXCR, giving one entry per CDR3 protein. Here the sample spans around 360,000 distinct CDR3 sequences, 10% to 13% being singletons. J is TRBJ2-1 and V is TRBV2; TRBD2 matches 8 bases. The sequencing used PBMCs from the stem cell graft donor, collected from the stem cell graft. The receptor was derived from a human donor who donated a stem cell graft to a child with acute lymphoblastic leukemia. This CDR3 is CASLPPGLGEQFF. The CDR3 DNA reads as TGTGCCAGCCTACCCCCGGGACTAGGTGAGCAGTTCTTC. The full variable domain, its missing parts supplied by reference TRBV2 and TRBJ2-1, is EPEVTQTPSHQVTQMGQEVILRCVPISNHLYFYWYRQILGQKVEFLVSFYNNEISEKSEIFDDQFSVERPDGSNFTLKIRSTKLEDSAMYFCASLPPGLGEQFFGPGTRLTVL.